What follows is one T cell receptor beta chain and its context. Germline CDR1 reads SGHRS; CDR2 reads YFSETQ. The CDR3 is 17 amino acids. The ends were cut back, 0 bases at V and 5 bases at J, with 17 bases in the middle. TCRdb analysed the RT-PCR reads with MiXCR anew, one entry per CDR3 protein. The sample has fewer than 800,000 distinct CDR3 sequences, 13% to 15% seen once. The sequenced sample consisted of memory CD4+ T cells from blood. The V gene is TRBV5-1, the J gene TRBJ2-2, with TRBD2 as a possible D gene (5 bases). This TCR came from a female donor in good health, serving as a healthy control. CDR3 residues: CASSLARGRSRTGELFF. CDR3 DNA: TGCGCCAGCAGCTTGGCTCGGGGAAGGTCAAGGACCGGGGAGCTGTTTTTT.